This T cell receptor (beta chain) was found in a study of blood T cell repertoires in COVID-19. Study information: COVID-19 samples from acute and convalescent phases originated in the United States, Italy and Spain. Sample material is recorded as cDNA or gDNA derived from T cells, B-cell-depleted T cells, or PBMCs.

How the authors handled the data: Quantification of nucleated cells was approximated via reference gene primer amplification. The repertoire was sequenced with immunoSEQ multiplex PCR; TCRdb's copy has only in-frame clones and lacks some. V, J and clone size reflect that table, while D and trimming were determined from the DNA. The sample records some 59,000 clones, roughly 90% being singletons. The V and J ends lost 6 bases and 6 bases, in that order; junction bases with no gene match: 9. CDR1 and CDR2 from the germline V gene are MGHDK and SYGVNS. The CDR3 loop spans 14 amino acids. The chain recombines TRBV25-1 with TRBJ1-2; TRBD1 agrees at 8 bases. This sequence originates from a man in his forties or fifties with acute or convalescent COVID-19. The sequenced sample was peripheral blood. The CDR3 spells CASRAPGQGDGYTF. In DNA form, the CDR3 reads TGTGCCAGCAGAGCACCAGGACAGGGAGATGGCTACACCTTC.